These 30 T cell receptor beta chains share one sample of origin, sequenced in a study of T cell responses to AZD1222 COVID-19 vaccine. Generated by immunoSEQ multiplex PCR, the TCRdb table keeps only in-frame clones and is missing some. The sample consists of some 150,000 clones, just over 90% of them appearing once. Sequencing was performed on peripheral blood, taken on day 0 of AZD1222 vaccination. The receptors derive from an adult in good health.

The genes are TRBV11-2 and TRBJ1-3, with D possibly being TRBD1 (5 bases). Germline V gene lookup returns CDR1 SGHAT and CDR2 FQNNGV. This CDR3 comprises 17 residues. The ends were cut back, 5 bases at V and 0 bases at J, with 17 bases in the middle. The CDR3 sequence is CASSPAFRGASGNTIYF. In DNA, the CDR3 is TGTGCCAGCAGCCCTGCATTTCGGGGCGCCTCTGGAAACACCATATATTTT.

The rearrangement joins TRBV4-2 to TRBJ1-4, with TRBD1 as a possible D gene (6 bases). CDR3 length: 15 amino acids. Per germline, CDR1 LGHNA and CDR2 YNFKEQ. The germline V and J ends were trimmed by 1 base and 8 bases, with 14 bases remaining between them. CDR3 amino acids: CASSQGPTDREKLFF. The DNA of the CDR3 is TGTGCCAGCAGCCAAGGGCCCACCGACAGGGAAAAACTGTTTTTT.

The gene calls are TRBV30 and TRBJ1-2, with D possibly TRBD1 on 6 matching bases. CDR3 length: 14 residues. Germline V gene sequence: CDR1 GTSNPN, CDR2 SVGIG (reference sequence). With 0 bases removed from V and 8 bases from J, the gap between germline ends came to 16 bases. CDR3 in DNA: TGTGCCTGGAGTGTAATTGCGGGTGGGGGCGGCTACACCTTC. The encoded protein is CAWSVIAGGGGYTF.

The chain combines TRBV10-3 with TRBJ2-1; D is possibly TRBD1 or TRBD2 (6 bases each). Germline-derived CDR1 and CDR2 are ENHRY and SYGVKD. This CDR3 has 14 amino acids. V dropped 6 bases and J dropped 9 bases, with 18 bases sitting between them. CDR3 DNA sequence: TGTGCCATCAGCCGGGGGCAGGGTTCGGGTGAGCAGTTCTTC. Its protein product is CAISRGQGSGEQFF.

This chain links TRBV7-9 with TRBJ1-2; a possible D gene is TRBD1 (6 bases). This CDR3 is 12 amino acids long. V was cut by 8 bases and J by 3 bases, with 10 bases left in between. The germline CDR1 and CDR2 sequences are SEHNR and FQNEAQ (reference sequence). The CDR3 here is CASRGGDYGYTF. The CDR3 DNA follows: TGTGCCAGCCGGGGGGGCGACTATGGCTACACCTTC.

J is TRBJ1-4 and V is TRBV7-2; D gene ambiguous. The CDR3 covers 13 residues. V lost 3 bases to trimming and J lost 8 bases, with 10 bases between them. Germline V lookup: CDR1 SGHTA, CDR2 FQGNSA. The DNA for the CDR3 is TGTGCCAGCAGCTTTGGCCACGGGGAAAAACTGTTTTTT. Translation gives CASSFGHGEKLFF.

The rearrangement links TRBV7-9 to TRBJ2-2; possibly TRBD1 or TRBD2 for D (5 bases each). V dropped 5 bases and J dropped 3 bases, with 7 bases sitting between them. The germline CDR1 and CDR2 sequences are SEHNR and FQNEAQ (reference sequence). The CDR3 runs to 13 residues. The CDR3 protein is CASSLGDTGELFF. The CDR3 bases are TGTGCCAGCAGCCTGGGGGACACCGGGGAGCTGTTTTTT.

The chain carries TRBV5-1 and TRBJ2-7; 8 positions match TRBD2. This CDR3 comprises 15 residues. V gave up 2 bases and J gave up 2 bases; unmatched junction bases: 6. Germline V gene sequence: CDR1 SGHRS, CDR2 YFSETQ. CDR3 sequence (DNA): TGCGCCAGCAGCTTAACAAGCGGGGGAGCCTACGAGCAGTACTTC. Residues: CASSLTSGGAYEQYF.

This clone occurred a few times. CDR3 in DNA: TGTGCCAGCAGTTACGGTGGGGAGGAGGAGACCCAGTACTTC. Translation gives CASSYGGEEETQYF. The gene calls are TRBV6-2 or TRBV6-3 and TRBJ2-5, with D maybe TRBD2 (6 bases). Germline CDR1 MNHEY, CDR2 SVGEGT. With 2 bases removed from V and 5 bases from J, the gap between germline ends came to 12 bases. This CDR3 contains 14 residues.

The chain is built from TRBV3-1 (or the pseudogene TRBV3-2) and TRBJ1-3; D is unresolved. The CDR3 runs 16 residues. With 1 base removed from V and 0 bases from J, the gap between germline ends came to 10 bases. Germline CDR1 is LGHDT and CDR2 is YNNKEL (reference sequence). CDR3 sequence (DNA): TGTGCCAGCAGCCAAGTAATTGGAGCCTCTGGAAACACCATATATTTT. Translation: CASSQVIGASGNTIYF.

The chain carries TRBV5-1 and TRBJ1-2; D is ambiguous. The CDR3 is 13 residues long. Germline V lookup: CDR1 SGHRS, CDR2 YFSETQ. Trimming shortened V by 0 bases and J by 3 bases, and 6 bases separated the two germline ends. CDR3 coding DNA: TGCGCCAGCAGCTTGGCAGCCGACTATGGCTACACCTTC. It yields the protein CASSLAADYGYTF. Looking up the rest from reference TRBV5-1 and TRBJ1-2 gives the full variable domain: KAGVTQTPRYLIKTRGQQVTLSCSPISGHRSVSWYQQTPGQGLQFLFEYFSETQRNKGNFPGRFSGRQFSNSRSEMNVSTLELGDSALYLCASSLAADYGYTFGSGTRLTVV.

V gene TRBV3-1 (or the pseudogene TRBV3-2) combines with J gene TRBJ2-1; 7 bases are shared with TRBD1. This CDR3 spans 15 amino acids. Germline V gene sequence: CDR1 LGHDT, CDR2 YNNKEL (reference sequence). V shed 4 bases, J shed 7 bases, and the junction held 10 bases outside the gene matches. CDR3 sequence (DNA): TGTGCCAGCAGCCTCGCCGGGACAGTACTTAATGAGCAGTTCTTC. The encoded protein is CASSLAGTVLNEQFF.

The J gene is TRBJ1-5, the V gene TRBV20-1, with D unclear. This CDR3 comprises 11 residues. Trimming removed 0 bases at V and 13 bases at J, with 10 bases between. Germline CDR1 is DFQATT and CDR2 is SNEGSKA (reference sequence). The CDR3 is CSARDSVLQHF. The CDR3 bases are TGCAGTGCTAGAGACTCGGTTCTTCAGCATTTT.

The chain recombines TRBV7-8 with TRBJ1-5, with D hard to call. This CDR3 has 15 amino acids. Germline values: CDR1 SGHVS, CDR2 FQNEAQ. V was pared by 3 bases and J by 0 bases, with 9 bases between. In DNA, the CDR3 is TGTGCCAGCAGCTTTGGCAGAGTTAGCAATCAGCCCCAGCATTTT. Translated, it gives CASSFGRVSNQPQHF. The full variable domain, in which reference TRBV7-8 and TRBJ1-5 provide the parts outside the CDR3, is GAGVSQSPRYKVAKRGQDVALRCDPISGHVSLFWYQQALGQGPEFLTYFQNEAQLDKSGLPSDRFFAERPEGSVSTLKIQRTQQEDSAVYLCASSFGRVSNQPQHFGDGTRLSIL.

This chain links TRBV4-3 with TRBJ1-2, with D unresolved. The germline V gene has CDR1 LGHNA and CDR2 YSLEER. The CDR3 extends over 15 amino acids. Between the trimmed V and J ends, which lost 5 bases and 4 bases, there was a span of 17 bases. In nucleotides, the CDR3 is TGCGCCAGCAGCGACCGAACGGGTAAATTCTATGGCTACACCTTC. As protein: CASSDRTGKFYGYTF.

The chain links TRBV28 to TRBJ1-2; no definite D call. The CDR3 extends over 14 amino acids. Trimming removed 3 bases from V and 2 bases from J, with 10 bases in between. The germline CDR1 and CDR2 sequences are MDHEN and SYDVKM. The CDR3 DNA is TGTGCCAGCAGTTTGCCGGCACAGAACTATGGCTACACCTTC. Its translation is CASSLPAQNYGYTF.

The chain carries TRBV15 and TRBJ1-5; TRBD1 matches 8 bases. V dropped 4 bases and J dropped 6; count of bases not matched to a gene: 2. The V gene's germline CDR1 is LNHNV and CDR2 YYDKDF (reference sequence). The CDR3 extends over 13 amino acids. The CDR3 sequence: CATSTGGFQPQHF. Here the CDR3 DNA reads TGTGCCACCAGCACAGGGGGCTTTCAGCCCCAGCATTTT.

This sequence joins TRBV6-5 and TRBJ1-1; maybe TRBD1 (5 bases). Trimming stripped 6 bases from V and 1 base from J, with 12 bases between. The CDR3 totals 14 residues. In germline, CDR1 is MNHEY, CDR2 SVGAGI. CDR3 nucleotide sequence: TGTGCCAGCAGCGCCGCGAGGGGGAACACTGAAGCTTTCTTT. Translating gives CASSAARGNTEAFF.

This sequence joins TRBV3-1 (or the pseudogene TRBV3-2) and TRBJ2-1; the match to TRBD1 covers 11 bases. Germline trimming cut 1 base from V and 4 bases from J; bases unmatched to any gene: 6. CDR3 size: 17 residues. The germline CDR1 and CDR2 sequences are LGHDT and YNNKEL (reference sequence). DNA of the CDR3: TGTGCCAGCAGCCAAGCTTTCGGGACAGGGGGGTACAATGAGCAGTTCTTC. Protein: CASSQAFGTGGYNEQFF.

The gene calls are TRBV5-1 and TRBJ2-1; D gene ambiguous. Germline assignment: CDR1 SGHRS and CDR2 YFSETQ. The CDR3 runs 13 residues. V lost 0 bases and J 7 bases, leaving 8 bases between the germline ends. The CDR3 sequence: CASSLALSNEQFF. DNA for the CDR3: TGCGCCAGCAGCTTGGCCCTATCGAATGAGCAGTTCTTC.

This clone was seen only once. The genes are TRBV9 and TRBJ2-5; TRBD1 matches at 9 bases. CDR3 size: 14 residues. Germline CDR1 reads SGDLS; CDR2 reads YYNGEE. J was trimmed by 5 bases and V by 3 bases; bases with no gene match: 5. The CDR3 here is CASSESTGGETQYF. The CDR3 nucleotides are TGTGCCAGCAGCGAATCGACAGGGGGGGAGACCCAGTACTTC.

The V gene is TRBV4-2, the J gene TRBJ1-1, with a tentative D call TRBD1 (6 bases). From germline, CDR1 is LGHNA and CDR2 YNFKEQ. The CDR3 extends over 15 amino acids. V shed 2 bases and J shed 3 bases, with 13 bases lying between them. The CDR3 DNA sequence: TGTGCCAGCAGCCAATATCCAGGGGCGGACACTGAAGCTTTCTTT. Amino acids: CASSQYPGADTEAFF.

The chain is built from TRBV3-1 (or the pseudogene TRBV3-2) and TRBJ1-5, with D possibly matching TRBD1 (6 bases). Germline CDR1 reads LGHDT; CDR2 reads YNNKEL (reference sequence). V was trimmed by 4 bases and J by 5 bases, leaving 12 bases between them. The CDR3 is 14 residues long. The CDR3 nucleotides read TGTGCCAGCAGCCGAACAGGGTGGGATCAGCCCCAGCATTTT. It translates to CASSRTGWDQPQHF.

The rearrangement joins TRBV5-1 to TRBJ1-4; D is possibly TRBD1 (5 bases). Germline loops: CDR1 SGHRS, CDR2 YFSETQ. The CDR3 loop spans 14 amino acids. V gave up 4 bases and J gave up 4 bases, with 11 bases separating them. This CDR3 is CASSPRQINEKLFF. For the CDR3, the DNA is TGCGCCAGCAGCCCGAGACAGATTAATGAAAAACTGTTTTTT. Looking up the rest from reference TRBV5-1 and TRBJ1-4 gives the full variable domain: KAGVTQTPRYLIKTRGQQVTLSCSPISGHRSVSWYQQTPGQGLQFLFEYFSETQRNKGNFPGRFSGRQFSNSRSEMNVSTLELGDSALYLCASSPRQINEKLFFGSGTQLSVL.

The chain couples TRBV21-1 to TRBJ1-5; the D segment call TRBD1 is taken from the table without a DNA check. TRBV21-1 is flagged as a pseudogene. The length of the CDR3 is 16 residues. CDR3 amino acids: CASSDQTGTGNQPQHF. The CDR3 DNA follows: TGTGCCAGCAGCGATCAGACCGGGACAGGGAATCAGCCCCAGCATTTT.

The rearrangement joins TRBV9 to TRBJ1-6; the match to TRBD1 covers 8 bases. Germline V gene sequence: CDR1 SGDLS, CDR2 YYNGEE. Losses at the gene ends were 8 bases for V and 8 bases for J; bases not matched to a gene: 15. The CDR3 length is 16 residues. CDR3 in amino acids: CASREDQGADHSPLHF. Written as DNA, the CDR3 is TGTGCCAGTCGCGAGGACCAGGGGGCGGATCATTCACCCCTCCACTTT.

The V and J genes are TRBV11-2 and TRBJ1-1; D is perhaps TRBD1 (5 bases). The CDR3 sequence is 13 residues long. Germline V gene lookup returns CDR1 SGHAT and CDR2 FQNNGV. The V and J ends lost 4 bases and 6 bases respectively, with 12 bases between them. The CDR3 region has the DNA TGTGCCAGCAGCTGGCAGGGCGGCGCTGAAGCTTTCTTT. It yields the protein CASSWQGGAEAFF. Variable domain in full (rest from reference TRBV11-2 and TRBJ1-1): EAGVAQSPRYKIIEKRQSVAFWCNPISGHATLYWYQQILGQGPKLLIQFQNNGVVDDSQLPKDRFSAERLKGVDSTLKIQPAKLEDSAVYLCASSWQGGAEAFFGQGTRLTVV.

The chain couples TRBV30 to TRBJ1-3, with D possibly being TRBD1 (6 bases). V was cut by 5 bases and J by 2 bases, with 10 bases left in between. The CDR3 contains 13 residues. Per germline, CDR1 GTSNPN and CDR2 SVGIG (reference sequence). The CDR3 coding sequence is TGTGCCTGGGAGGGGGGAACTGGAAACACCATATATTTT. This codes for CAWEGGTGNTIYF.

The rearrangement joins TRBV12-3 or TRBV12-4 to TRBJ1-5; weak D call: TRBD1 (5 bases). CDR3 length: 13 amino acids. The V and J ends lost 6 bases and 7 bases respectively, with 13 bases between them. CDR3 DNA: TGTGCCAGCAGCTCAGGGTTGGGACAGCCCCAGCATTTT. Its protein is CASSSGLGQPQHF.

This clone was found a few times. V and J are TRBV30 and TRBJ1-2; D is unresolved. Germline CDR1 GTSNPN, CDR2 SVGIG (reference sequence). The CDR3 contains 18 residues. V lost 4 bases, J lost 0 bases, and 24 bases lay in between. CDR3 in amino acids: CAWNGKGLTKKANYGYTF. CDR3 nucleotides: TGTGCCTGGAACGGAAAAGGGCTCACCAAAAAAGCTAACTATGGCTACACCTTC.